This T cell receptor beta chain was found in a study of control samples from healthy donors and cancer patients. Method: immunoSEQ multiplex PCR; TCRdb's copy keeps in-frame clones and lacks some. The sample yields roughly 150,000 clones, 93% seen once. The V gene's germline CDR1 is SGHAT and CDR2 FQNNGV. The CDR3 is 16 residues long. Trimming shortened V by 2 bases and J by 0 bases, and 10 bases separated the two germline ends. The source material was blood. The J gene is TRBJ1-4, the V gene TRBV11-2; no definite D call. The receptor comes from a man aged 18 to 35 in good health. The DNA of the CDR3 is TGTGCCAGCAGCTTATGGTTGCATGCAACTAATGAAAAACTGTTTTTT. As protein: CASSLWLHATNEKLFF.